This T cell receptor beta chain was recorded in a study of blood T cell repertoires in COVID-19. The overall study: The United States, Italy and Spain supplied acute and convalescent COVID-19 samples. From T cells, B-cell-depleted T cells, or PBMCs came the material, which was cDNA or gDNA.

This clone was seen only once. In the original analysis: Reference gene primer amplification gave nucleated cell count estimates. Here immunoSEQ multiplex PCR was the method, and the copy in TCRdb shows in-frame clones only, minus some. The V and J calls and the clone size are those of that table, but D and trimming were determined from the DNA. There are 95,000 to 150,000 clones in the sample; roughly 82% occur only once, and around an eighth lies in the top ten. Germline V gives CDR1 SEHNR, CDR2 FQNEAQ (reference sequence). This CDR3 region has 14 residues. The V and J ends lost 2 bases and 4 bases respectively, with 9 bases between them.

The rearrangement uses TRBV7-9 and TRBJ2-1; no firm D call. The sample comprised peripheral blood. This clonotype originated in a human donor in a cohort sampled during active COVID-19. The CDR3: CASSLPGAYNEQFF. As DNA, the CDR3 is TGTGCCAGCAGCTTACCTGGTGCGTACAATGAGCAGTTCTTC.